A single sample is the source of the 2 T cell receptor beta chains below, sequenced in a study of blood T cell repertoires in COVID-19 (dated by TCRdb to the early 2020s). The library was built by means of the immunoSEQ multiplex PCR assay. Sourced from immuneACCESS, this table was stored by TCRdb with only in-frame sequences that have V and J called. A share of the clones is absent; for the studies checked, an unresolved V gene accounts for under half, and the remainder has no known explanation. The sample yields a few hundred thousand clones; approximately 85% were counted once. In total, the top ten clones hold roughly 2% of the sample. Sample: PBMCs or T cells enriched from blood (not recorded which). Source of these receptors: a man aged 25 to 45 who had recovered from COVID-19.

The V call is TRBV24-1, the J call TRBJ2-2; 8 nucleotides align to TRBD1. CDR3 length: 14 residues. Germline lookup yields CDR1 KGHDR and CDR2 SFDVKD. Unmatched junction bases numbered 2, after V lost 5 bases and J lost 4 bases. The CDR3 nucleotides are TGTGCCACCAGTGCCACAGGGGGCACCGGGGAGCTGTTTTTT. It yields the protein CATSATGGTGELFF.

The chain couples TRBV10-2 to TRBJ1-2; no definite D call. The length of the CDR3 is 13 residues. Germline CDR1 reads WSHSY; CDR2 reads SAAADI. The V and J ends lost 3 bases and 5 bases respectively, with 10 bases between them. CDR3 sequence reads: CASSDYSGYGYTF. For the CDR3, the DNA is TGCGCCAGCAGTGATTACTCCGGTTATGGCTACACCTTC.